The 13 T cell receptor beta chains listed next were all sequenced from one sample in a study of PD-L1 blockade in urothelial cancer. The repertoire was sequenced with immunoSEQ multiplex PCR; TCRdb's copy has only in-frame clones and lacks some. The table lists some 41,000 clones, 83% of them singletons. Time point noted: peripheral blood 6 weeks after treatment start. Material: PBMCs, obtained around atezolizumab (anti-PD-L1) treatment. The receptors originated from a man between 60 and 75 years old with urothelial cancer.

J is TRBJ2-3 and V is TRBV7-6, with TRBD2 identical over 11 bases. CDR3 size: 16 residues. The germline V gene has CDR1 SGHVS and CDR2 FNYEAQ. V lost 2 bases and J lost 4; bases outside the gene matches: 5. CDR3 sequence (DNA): TGTGCCAGCAGCTTAACCTTAGCGGGGGGGTCAGATACGCAGTATTTT. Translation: CASSLTLAGGSDTQYF.

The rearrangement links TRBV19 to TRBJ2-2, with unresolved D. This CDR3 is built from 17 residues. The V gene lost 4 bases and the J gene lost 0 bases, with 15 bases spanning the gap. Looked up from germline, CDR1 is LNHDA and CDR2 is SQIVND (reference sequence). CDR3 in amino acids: CASSTNHWASNTGELFF. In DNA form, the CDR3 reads TGTGCCAGTAGTACGAATCATTGGGCGTCGAACACCGGGGAGCTGTTTTTT.

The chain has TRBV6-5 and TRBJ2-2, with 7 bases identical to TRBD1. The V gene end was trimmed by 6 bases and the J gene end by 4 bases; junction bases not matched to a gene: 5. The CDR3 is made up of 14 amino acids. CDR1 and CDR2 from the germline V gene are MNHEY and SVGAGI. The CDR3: CASRSQGTTGELFF. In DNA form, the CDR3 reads TGTGCCAGCAGGTCACAGGGGACCACCGGGGAGCTGTTTTTT.

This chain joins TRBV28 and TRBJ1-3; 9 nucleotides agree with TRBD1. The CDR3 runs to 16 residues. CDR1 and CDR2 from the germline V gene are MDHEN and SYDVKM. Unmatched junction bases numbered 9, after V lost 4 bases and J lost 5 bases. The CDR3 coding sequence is TGTGCCAGCAGTTCCCCCGGGACAGGGTTTAGAAACACCATATATTTT. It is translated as CASSSPGTGFRNTIYF.

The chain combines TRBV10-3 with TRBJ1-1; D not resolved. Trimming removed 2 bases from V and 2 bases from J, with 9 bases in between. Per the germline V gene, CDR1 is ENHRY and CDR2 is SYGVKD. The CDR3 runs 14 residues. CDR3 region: CAISEGLGNTEAFF. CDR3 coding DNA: TGTGCCATCAGTGAGGGTCTAGGTAACACTGAAGCTTTCTTT.

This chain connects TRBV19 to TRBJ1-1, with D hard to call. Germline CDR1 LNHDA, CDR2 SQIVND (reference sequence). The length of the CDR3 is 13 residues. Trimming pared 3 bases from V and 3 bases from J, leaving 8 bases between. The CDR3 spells CASSIIEYTEAFF. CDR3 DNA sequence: TGTGCCAGTAGTATTATAGAGTACACTGAAGCTTTCTTT.

The CDR3 reads CASSLVLAGGEQFF. CDR3 DNA sequence: TGTGCCAGCAGCTTGGTTCTAGCGGGGGGGGAGCAGTTCTTC. The chain joins TRBV5-6 to TRBJ2-1, with 12 positions matching TRBD2. The CDR3 has 14 residues. Germline trimming cut 0 bases from V and 10 bases from J; bases unmatched to any gene: 2. Germline CDR1 SGHDT, CDR2 YYEEEE.

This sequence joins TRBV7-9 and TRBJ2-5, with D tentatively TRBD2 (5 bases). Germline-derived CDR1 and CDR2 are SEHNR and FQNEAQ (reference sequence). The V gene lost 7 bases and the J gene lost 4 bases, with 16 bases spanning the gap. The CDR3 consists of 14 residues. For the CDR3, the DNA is TGTGCCAGCAACCCGGGATGGGCGGCAGAGACCCAGTACTTC. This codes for CASNPGWAAETQYF.

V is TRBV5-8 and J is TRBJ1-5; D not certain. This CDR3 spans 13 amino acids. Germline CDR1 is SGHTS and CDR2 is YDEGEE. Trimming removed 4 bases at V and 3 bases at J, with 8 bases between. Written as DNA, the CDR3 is TGTGCCAGCAGCGTGGACTTCAATCAGCCCCAGCATTTT. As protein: CASSVDFNQPQHF.

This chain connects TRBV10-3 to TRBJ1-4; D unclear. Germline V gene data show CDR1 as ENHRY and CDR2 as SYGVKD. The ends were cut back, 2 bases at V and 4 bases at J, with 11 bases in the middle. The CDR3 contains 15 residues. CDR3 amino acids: CAISEPGRYNEKLFF. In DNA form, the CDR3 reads TGTGCCATCAGTGAGCCGGGGAGGTATAATGAAAAACTGTTTTTT.

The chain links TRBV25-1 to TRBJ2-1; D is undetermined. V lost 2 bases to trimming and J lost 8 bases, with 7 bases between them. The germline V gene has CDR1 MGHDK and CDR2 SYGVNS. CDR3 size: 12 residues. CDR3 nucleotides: TGTGCCAGCAGTGAAAACTTGGATGAGCAGTTCTTC. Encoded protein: CASSENLDEQFF.

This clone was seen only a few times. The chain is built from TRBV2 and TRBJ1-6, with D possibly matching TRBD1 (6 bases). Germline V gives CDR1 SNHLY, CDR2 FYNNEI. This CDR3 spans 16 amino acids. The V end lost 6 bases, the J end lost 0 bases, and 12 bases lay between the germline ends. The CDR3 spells CASRGASSSYNSPLHF. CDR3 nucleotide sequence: TGTGCCAGCAGGGGGGCCTCTAGCTCCTATAATTCACCCCTCCACTTT.

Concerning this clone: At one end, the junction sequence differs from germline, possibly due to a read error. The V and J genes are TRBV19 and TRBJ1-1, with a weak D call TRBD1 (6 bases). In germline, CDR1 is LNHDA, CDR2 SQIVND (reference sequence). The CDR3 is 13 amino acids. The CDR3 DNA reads TGTGCCAGTAGTGTAGACAGGTTCTCTGAAGCTTTCTTT. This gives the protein CASSVDRFSEAFF.